The 18 T cell receptor beta chains in this list originate from one sample, sequenced in a study of immune heterogeneity within non-small cell lung tumors. TCR beta CDR3 was amplified by multiplex PCR using 32 V and 13 J primers. Via MiXCR, TCRdb re-called the multiplex PCR reads, giving one row per CDR3 protein. The sample lists about 12,000 distinct CDR3 sequences, 22% occurring once. The starting template was genomic DNA from bulk tumor, 600 ng per sample. Every primary tumor yielded several biopsies, spaced far apart, that were taken during surgery. Patients underwent curative surgery for untreated, newly diagnosed non-small cell lung cancer. Material for sequencing was lung tumor tissue. The receptors derive from a man aged 60 to 75 with non-small cell lung cancer.

With respect to this clonotype: A much larger clone lies one base from this, so it may be a read error. V usage is TRBV12-3 or TRBV12-4 and J usage is TRBJ2-1; TRBD2 matches at 12 bases. This CDR3 comprises 15 residues. J gave up 5 bases and V 6 bases, and 5 bases lay outside the gene matches. The CDR3 here is CASRRLAGDHNEQFF. The CDR3 coding sequence is TGTGCCAGCAGACGACTAGCGGGAGACCACAATGAGCAGTTCTTC.

The J gene is TRBJ2-3, the V gene TRBV4-2, with 8 bases identical to TRBD2. V trimming: 4 bases; J trimming: 4 bases; junction bases outside the gene matches: 10. Germline values: CDR1 LGHNA, CDR2 YNFKEQ. The CDR3 spans 16 residues. The CDR3 bases are TGTGCCAGCAGCCCCTTGAAGCGGGAGTTGCCAGATACGCAGTATTTT. This gives the protein CASSPLKRELPDTQYF.

This clonotype was recorded a few times. The chain uses TRBV5-1 and TRBJ2-5; tentatively, D is TRBD1 (5 bases). Trimming pared 4 bases from V and 2 bases from J, leaving 9 bases between. This CDR3 region has 13 residues. Germline values: CDR1 SGHRS, CDR2 YFSETQ. CDR3 coding DNA: TGCGCCAGCAGCAGGGGATCTCAAGAGACCCAGTACTTC. This gives the protein CASSRGSQETQYF.

V usage is TRBV6-2 or TRBV6-3 and J usage is TRBJ2-2, with D perhaps being TRBD1 or TRBD2 (5 bases each). The CDR3 covers 14 residues. V was shortened by 10 bases and J by 7 bases, with 19 bases between the two germline ends. The germline V gene has CDR1 MNHEY and CDR2 SVGEGT. CDR3 loop: CATMVGEYGGELFF. The CDR3 bases are TGTGCCACCATGGTGGGGGAGTACGGCGGGGAGCTGTTTTTT.

By proportion, this clonotype is medium-sized. The chain combines TRBV24-1 with TRBJ2-1, with 9 bases fitting TRBD2. The CDR3 is made up of 16 amino acids. From germline, CDR1 is KGHDR and CDR2 SFDVKD. V lost 4 bases to trimming and J lost 7 bases; unmatched junction nucleotides: 10. The CDR3, as DNA: TGTGCCACCAGTGACCGAGCGGGAGGATTTGTTAATGAGCAGTTCTTC. This encodes CATSDRAGGFVNEQFF.

The chain uses TRBV6-1 and TRBJ2-3; TRBD1 might be the D (6 bases). Per the germline V gene, CDR1 is MNHNS and CDR2 is SASEGT. The CDR3 is made up of 16 amino acids. Trimming removed 6 bases from V and 0 bases from J, with 16 bases in between. CDR3 in DNA: TGTGCCAGCAGCCGGGGCTCGGGACATAGCACAGATACGCAGTATTTT. Translated, it gives CASSRGSGHSTDTQYF.

The CDR3 DNA reads TGTGCCATCAGTGAGTCGAGACGGCAGGGGGAACATCCCCAGCATTTT. Translating gives CAISESRRQGEHPQHF. The chain recombines TRBV10-3 with TRBJ1-5, with 7 bases identical to TRBD1. The trim removed 0 bases at V and 10 bases at J, leaving 12 bases unmatched. Germline assignment: CDR1 ENHRY and CDR2 SYGVKD. The CDR3 runs 16 residues.

Regarding this clonotype: A read error may explain this, as a much larger clone is one base away. J is TRBJ1-5 and V is TRBV28; D perhaps matches TRBD1 (6 bases). CDR3 length: 13 residues. V was trimmed by 10 bases and J by 3 bases, leaving 13 bases between them. CDR1 is MDHEN, CDR2 SYDVKM, per germline. CDR3 sequence (DNA): TGTGCCACTAGGACAGTCTACAATCAGCCCCAGCATTTT. Encoded protein: CATRTVYNQPQHF.

This clonotype came up once. The chain uses TRBV24-1 and TRBJ2-2; D is perhaps TRBD1 (7 bases). Germline V gives CDR1 KGHDR, CDR2 SFDVKD. Trimming removed 4 bases at V and 9 bases at J, with 17 bases between. CDR3 size: 15 residues. CDR3 nucleotides: TGTGCCACCAGTGAAGGAGGGGGCGGTCATCGGGAGCTGTTTTTT. Protein product: CATSEGGGGHRELFF.

A few counts support this clonotype. A much larger clone lies one base from this, so it may be a read error. This rearrangement joins TRBV7-9 to TRBJ1-5, with 8 bases identical to TRBD1. Germline assignment: CDR1 SEHNR and CDR2 FQNEAQ (reference sequence). The CDR3 runs to 17 residues. The CDR3 region is CDSSLIQGVPGGQPQHF. In nucleotides, the CDR3 is TGTGACAGCAGCTTGATACAGGGGGTCCCAGGGGGTCAGCCCCAGCATTTT. The complete variable domain, with remaining parts taken from reference TRBV7-9 and TRBJ1-5, reads DTGVSQNPRHKITKRGQNVTFRCDPISEHNRLYWYRQTLGQGPEFLTYFQNEAQLEKSRLLSDRFSAERPKGSFSTLEIQRTEQGDSAMYLCDSSLIQGVPGGQPQHFGDGTRLSIL.

Worth noting for this clonotype: This sequence may be a read error, since a much larger clone differs from it by one base. V usage is TRBV15 and J usage is TRBJ2-3; D gene ambiguous. CDR1 and CDR2 from the germline V gene are LNHNV and YYDKDF (reference sequence). This CDR3 has 16 amino acids. CDR3 nucleotide sequence: TGTGTCACCAGCAGGTCCCGAGTACTGTCAACAGATACGCAGTATTTT. Its protein product is CVTSRSRVLSTDTQYF. The full variable domain, in which reference TRBV15 and TRBJ2-3 provide the parts outside the CDR3, is DAMVIQNPRYQVTQFGKPVTLSCSQTLNHNVMYWYQQKSSQAPKLLFHYYDKDFNNEADTPDNFQSRRPNTSFCFLDIRSPGLGDTAMYLCVTSRSRVLSTDTQYFGPGTRLTVL.

The CDR3 DNA is TGCAGTGCTGCAACGAGGGATGAGCAGTTCTTC. It encodes CSAATRDEQFF. This chain links TRBV20-1 with TRBJ2-1; TRBD2 is a possible D gene (5 bases). Germline V CDR1 and CDR2: DFQATT, SNEGSKA (reference sequence). The CDR3 contains 11 residues. Trimming shortened V by 5 bases and J by 8 bases, and 10 bases separated the two germline ends.

The chain couples TRBV6-1 to TRBJ2-2, with TRBD2 identical over 10 bases. Trimming removed 6 bases from V and 7 bases from J; junction bases left unmatched: 11. In germline, CDR1 is MNHNS, CDR2 SASEGT. CDR3 length equals 16 residues. The CDR3 DNA sequence: TGTGCCAGCAGCCCCCGAGCGGGAGGGTTAATCGGGGAGCTGTTTTTT. It translates to CASSPRAGGLIGELFF.

The chain joins TRBV19 to TRBJ1-4, with a possible D match to TRBD1 (5 bases). The length of the CDR3 is 16 residues. Trimming removed 3 bases at V and 5 bases at J, with 16 bases between. Per germline, CDR1 LNHDA and CDR2 SQIVND (reference sequence). CDR3 sequence (DNA): TGTGCCAGTAGTATCGGTCCCGGGACCGAGAATGAAAAACTGTTTTTT. It translates to CASSIGPGTENEKLFF.

By sample fraction, this clonotype is medium-sized. The chain is built from TRBV6-2 or TRBV6-3 and TRBJ2-3, with 10 bases identical to TRBD2. The J segment lost 1 base and the V segment lost 7 bases, leaving 8 bases of the junction unmatched. CDR3 length: 16 amino acids. The germline CDR1 and CDR2 sequences are MNHEY and SVGEGT. The CDR3 DNA reads as TGTGCCAGCATTAGCGGGAGGTTTTTTGGCACAGATACGCAGTATTTT. Residues: CASISGRFFGTDTQYF.

The genes are TRBV29-1 and TRBJ1-2, with 8 nucleotides matching TRBD1. Trimming removed 4 bases from V and 3 bases from J; junction bases left unmatched: 7. CDR1 is SQVTM, CDR2 ANQGSEA, per germline. This CDR3 contains 14 residues. CDR3 coding DNA: TGCAGCGTTGCCAGCGGACAGGGCCACTATGGCTACACCTTC. It yields the protein CSVASGQGHYGYTF.

This chain links TRBV5-6 with TRBJ1-4; no reliable D call. Germline V gene sequence: CDR1 SGHDT, CDR2 YYEEEE. Trimming removed 1 base from V and 2 bases from J, with 12 bases in between. There are 16 residues in the CDR3. The CDR3 DNA reads as TGTGCCAGCAGCTTGTTGGGTGTGGAGACTAATGAAAAACTGTTTTTT. This sequence encodes CASSLLGVETNEKLFF.

A note on this clonotype: One end of the junction does not line up with germline, which may come from a read error. The V and J genes are TRBV5-1 and TRBJ1-4; 7 nucleotides agree with TRBD1. Germline CDR1 and CDR2: SGHRS and YFSETQ. This CDR3 contains 15 residues. The CDR3 nucleotides read TGCACCAGCGGAACCGTGGGATCAGGGGGGGAAAAACTGTTTTTT. The encoded protein is CTSGTVGSGGEKLFF.